The subject of this entry is one T cell receptor beta chain. Method: immunoSEQ multiplex PCR; TCRdb's copy keeps in-frame clones and lacks some. The sample holds about 280,000 clones, roughly nine tenths seen once. This specimen comes from a study of blood T cell repertoires in COVID-19. Study-wide background: PBMCs, B-cell-depleted T cells, or T cells provided the cDNA or gDNA that made up the material.

The CDR3 loop spans 15 amino acids. J was trimmed by 5 bases and V by 5 bases; bases with no gene match: 4. Germline V lookup: CDR1 SGHTA, CDR2 FQGNSA. The receptor was isolated from a middle-aged man with active or convalescent COVID-19. The sample comprised peripheral blood. The chain has TRBV7-2 and TRBJ2-3; 13 bases map to TRBD2. The CDR3: CASSPGLAGRDTQYF. As DNA, the CDR3 is TGTGCCAGCAGCCCGGGACTAGCGGGGAGAGATACGCAGTATTTT.